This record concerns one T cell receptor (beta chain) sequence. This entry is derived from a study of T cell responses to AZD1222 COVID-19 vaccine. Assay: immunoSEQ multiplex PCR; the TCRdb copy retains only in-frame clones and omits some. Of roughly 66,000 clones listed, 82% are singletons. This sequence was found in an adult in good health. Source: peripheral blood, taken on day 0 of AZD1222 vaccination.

DNA for the CDR3: TGTGCCAGCAGCCCGCGACAGGGAAGTGGAGAGACCCAGTACTTC. Protein product: CASSPRQGSGETQYF. This chain uses TRBV5-5 with TRBJ2-5, with TRBD1 identical over 7 bases. The CDR3 sequence is 15 residues long. With 4 bases clipped from V and 4 bases from J, the junction kept 10 bases outside the gene matches. Germline V gives CDR1 SGHKS, CDR2 YYEKEE (reference sequence).